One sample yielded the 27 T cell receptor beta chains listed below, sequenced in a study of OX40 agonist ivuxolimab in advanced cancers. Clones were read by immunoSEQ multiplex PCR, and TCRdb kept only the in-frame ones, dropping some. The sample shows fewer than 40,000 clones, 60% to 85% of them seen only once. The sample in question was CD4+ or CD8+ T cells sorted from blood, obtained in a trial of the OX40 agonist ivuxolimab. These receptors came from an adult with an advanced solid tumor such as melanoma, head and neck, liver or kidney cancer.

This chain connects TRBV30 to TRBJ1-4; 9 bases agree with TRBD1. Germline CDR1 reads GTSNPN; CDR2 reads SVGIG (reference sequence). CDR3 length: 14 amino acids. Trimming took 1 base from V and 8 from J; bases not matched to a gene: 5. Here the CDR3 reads CAWSGQGGSEKLFF. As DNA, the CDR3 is TGTGCCTGGAGTGGACAGGGGGGAAGCGAAAAACTGTTTTTT.

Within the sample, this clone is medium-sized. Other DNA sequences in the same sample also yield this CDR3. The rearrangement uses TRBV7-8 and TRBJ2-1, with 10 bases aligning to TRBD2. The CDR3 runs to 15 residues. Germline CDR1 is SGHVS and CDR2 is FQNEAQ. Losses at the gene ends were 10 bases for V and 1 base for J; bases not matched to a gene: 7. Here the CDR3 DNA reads TGTGCCATACGAAGCGGGAGGGGATCCTACAATGAGCAGTTCTTC. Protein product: CAIRSGRGSYNEQFF. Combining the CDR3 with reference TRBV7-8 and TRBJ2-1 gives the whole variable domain GAGVSQSPRYKVAKRGQDVALRCDPISGHVSLFWYQQALGQGPEFLTYFQNEAQLDKSGLPSDRFFAERPEGSVSTLKIQRTQQEDSAVYLCAIRSGRGSYNEQFFGPGTRLTVL.

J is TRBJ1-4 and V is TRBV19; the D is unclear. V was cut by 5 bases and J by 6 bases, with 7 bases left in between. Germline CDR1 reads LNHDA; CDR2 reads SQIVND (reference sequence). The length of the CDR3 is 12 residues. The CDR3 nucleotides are TGTGCCAGTAGTTTCTCCCATGAAAAACTGTTTTTT. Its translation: CASSFSHEKLFF.

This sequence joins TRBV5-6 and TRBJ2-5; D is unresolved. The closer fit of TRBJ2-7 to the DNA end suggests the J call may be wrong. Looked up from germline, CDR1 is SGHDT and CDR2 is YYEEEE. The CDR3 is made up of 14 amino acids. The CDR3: CASTLWGNNYEQYF. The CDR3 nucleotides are TGTGCCAGCACCCTGTGGGGAAATAACTACGAGCAGTACTTC.

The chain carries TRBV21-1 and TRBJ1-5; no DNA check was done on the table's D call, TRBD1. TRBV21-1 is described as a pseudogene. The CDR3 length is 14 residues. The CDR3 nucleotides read TGTGCCAGCAGCAAGGCAGGATACAATCAGCCCCAGCATTTT. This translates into CASSKAGYNQPQHF.

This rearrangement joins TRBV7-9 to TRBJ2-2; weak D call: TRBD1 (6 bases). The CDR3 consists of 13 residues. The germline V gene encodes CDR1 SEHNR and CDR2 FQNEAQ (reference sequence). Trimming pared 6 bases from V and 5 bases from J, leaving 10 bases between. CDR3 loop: CASSPGETGELFF. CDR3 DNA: TGTGCCAGCAGTCCAGGGGAGACCGGGGAGCTGTTTTTT.

CDR3 sequence: CASSLGGEGSEAFF. The DNA of the CDR3 is TGCGCCAGCAGCTTGGGCGGGGAGGGTTCTGAAGCTTTCTTT. The chain employs TRBV5-1 and TRBJ1-1; the D is unclear. The germline gives CDR1 SGHRS, CDR2 YFSETQ. The CDR3 extends over 14 amino acids. Trimming cost V 0 bases and J 6 bases, with 12 bases left between them.

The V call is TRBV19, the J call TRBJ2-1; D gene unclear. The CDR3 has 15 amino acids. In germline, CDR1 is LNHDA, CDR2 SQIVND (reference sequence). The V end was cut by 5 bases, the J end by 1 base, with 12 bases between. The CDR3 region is CASSSLGGSYNEQFF. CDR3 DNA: TGTGCCAGTAGTTCCCTGGGTGGGTCCTACAATGAGCAGTTCTTC.

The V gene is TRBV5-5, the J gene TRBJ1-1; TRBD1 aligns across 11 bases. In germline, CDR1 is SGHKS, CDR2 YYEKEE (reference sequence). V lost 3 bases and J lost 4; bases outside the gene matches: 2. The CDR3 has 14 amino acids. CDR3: CASSWGQGGTEAFF. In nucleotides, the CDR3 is TGTGCCAGCAGCTGGGGACAGGGGGGCACTGAAGCTTTCTTT.

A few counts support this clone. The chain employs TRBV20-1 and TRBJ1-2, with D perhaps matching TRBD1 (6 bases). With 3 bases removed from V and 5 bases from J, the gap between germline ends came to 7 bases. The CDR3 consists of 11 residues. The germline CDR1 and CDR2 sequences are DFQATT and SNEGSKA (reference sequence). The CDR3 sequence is CSASTGYGYTF. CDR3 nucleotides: TGCAGTGCTAGTACAGGGTATGGCTACACCTTC.

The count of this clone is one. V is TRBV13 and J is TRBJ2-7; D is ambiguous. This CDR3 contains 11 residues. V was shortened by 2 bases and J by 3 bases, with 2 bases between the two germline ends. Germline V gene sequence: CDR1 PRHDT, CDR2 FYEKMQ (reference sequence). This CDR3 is CASSLFYEQYF. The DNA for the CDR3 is TGTGCCAGCAGCTTATTCTACGAGCAGTACTTC.

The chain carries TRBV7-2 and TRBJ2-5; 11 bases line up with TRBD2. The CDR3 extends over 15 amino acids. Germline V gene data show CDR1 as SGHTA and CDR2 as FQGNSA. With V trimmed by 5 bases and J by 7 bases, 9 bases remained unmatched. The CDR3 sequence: CASSPGTSGAGTQYF. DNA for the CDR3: TGTGCCAGCAGCCCTGGGACTAGCGGTGCGGGGACCCAGTACTTC.

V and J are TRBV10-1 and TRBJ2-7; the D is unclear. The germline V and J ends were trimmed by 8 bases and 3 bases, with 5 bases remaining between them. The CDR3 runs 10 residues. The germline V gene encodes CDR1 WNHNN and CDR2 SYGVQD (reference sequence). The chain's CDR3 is CASLHYEQYF. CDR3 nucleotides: TGCGCCAGCCTCCACTACGAGCAGTACTTC.

CDR3 amino acids: CAWSYTDTQYF. CDR3 nucleotide sequence: TGTGCCTGGAGCTACACAGATACGCAGTATTTT. The chain couples TRBV30 to TRBJ2-3; D unresolved. CDR3 length: 11 amino acids. The V gene lost 3 bases and the J gene lost 2 bases, with 3 bases spanning the gap. Germline V lookup: CDR1 GTSNPN, CDR2 SVGIG (reference sequence).

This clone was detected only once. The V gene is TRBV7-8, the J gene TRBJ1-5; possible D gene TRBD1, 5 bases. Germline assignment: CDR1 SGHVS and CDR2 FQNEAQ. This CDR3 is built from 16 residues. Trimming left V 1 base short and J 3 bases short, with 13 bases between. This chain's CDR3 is CASSLESGSFNQPQHF. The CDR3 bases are TGTGCCAGCAGCTTAGAGTCAGGGAGCTTCAATCAGCCCCAGCATTTT.

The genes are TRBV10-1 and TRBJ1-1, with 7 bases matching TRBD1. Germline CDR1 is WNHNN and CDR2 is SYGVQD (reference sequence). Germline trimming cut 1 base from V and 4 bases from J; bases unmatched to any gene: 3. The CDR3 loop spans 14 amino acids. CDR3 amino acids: CASSEYRGITEAFF. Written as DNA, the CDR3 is TGCGCCAGCAGTGAGTACAGGGGCATCACTGAAGCTTTCTTT.

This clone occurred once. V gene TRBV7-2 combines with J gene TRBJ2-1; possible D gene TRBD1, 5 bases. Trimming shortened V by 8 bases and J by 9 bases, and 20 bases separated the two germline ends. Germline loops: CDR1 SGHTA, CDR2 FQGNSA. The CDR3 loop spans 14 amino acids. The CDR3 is CASGLRQLTGEQFF. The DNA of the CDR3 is TGTGCCAGCGGTTTACGACAGCTGACGGGTGAGCAGTTCTTC.

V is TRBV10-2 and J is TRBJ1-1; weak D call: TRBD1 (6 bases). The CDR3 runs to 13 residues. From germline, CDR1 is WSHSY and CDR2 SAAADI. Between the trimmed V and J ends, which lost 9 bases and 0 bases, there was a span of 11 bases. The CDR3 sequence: CASTDRLNTEAFF. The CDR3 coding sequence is TGCGCCAGTACGGACAGACTGAACACTGAAGCTTTCTTT.

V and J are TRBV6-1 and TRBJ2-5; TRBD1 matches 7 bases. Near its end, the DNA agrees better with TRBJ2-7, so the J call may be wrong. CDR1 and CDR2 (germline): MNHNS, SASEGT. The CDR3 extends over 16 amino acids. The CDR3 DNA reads TGTGCCAGCAGTGAATCCCCTACAGGGGTCTCTGGCGAGCAGTACTTC. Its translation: CASSESPTGVSGEQYF.

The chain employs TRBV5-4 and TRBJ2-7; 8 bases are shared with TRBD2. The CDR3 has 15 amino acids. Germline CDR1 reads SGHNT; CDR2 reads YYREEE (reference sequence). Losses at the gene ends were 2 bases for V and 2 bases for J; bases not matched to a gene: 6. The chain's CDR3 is CASSFAGTSTYEQYF. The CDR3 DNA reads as TGTGCCAGCAGCTTTGCCGGGACTAGTACCTACGAGCAGTACTTC.

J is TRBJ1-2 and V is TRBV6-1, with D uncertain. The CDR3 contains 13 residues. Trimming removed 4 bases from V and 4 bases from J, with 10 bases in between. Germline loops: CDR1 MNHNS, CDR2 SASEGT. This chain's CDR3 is CASSVSETYGYTF. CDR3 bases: TGTGCCAGCAGTGTTTCAGAAACCTATGGCTACACCTTC.

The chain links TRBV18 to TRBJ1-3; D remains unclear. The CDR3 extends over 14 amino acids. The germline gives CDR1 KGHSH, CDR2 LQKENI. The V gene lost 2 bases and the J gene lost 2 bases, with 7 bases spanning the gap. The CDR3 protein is CASSPKGTGNTIYF. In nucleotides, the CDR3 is TGTGCCAGCTCACCAAAAGGGACTGGAAACACCATATATTTT. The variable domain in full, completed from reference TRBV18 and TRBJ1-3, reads NAGVMQNPRHLVRRRGQEARLRCSPMKGHSHVYWYRQLPEEGLKFMVYLQKENIIDESGMPKERFSAEFPKEGPSILRIQQVVRGDSAAYFCASSPKGTGNTIYFGEGSWLTVV.

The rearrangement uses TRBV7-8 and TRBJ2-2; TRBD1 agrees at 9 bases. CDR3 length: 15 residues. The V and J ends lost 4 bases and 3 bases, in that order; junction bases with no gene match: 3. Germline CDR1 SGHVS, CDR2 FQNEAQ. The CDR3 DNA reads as TGTGCCAGCAGCTCGGACAGGGGAGACACCGGGGAGCTGTTTTTT. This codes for CASSSDRGDTGELFF.

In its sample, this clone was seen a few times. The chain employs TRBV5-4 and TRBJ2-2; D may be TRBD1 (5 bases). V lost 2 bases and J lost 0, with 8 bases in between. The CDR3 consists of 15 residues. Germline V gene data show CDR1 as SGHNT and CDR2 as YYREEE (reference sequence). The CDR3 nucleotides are TGTGCCAGCAGCTTACAACAGGCGAACACCGGGGAGCTGTTTTTT. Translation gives CASSLQQANTGELFF.

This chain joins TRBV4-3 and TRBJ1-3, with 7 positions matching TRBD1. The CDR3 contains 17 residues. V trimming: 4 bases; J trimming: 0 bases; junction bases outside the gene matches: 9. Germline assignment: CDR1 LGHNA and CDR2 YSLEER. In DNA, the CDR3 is TGCGCCAGCAGCCCAAGCCCTCAGGGGGGCTCTGGAAACACCATATATTTT. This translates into CASSPSPQGGSGNTIYF.

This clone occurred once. CDR3 bases: TGTGCCAGCAGCTTAACAGGGCGGGCTTTCTTT. It specifies CASSLTGRAFF. J is TRBJ1-1 and V is TRBV7-8, with a weak D call TRBD1 (6 bases). The germline gives CDR1 SGHVS, CDR2 FQNEAQ. The V end lost 2 bases, the J end lost 11 bases, and 9 bases lay between the germline ends. CDR3 length: 11 amino acids.

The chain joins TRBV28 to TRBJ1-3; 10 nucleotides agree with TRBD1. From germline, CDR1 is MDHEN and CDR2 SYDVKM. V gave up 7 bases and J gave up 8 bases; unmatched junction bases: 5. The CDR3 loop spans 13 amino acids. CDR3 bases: TGTGCCAGCACCGGGACAGGGGAGGACACCATATATTTT. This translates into CASTGTGEDTIYF.